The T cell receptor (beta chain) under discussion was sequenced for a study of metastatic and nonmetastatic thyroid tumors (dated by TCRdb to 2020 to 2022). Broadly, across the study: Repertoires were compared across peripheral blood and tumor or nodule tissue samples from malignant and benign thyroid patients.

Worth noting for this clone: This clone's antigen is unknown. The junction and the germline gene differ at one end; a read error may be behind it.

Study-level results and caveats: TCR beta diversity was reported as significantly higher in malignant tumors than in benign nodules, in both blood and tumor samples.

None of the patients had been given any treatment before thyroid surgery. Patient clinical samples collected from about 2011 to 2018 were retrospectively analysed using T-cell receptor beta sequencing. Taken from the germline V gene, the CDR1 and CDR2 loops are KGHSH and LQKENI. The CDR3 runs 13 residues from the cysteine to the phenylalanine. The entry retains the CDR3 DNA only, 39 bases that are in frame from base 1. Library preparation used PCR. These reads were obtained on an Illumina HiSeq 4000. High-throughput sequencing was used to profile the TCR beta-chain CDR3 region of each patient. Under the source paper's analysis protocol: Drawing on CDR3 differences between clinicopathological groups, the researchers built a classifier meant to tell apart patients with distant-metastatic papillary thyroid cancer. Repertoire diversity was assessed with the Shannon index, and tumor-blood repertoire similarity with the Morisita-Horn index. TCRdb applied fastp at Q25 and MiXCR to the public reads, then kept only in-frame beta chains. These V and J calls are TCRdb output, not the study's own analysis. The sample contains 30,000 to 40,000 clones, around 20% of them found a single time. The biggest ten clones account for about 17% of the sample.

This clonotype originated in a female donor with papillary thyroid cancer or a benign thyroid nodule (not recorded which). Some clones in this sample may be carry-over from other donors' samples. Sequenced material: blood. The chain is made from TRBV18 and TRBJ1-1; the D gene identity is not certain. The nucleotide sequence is TGTGCCAGCTCACCCTGTCTGAACACTGAGGCTTTCTTT. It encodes CASSPCLNTEAFF.